This TCR beta chain originates from a study of blood T cell repertoires in COVID-19. Study at large: Samples of COVID-19 (acute and convalescent) were obtained from the United States, Italy and Spain. The cDNA or gDNA used as material had been derived from T cells, B-cell-depleted T cells, or PBMCs.

The cohort comprised adults aged roughly 18 to 95 years residing in about 25 US areas. Study processing details: The assay estimated nucleated cells by amplifying reference gene primers. Assay: immunoSEQ multiplex PCR; the TCRdb copy retains only in-frame clones and omits some. Clone size and the V and J calls come from that table; the DNA yielded D and trimming. The table shows fewer than 350,000 clones, with roughly 93% occurring only once. This CDR3 has 15 amino acids. Germline assignment: CDR1 MNHEY and CDR2 SVGAGI. V dropped 5 bases and J dropped 8; count of bases not matched to a gene: 12. The clonotype was recovered from a middle-aged woman with acute COVID-19. V gene TRBV6-5 combines with J gene TRBJ2-1; 7 positions match TRBD2. Sequencing input: PBMCs or T cells enriched from blood (not recorded which). CDR3 region: CASSPPGLGGDEQFF. The CDR3 DNA reads TGTGCCAGCAGTCCTCCGGGACTGGGGGGGGATGAGCAGTTCTTC.